The 27 T cell receptor beta chains below were found in one sample sequenced in a study of blood T cell repertoires in COVID-19 (dated by TCRdb to about 2020). The receptor library was made with the immunoSEQ multiplex PCR assay. The table comes from immuneACCESS by way of TCRdb, which keeps in-frame sequences with V and J called. Part of the clones is missing from these tables; in studies checked, under half for an unresolved V gene and the rest for unknown reasons. The sample yields fewer than 250,000 clones; roughly 85% were counted once. Around 0.97% of the sample comes from the top ten. Sequencing used peripheral blood. Receptors were obtained from a man aged 35 to 55 with acute or convalescent COVID-19.

J is TRBJ1-2 and V is TRBV2; TRBD1 matches at 7 bases. CDR1 is SNHLY, CDR2 FYNNEI, per germline. V shed 4 bases, J shed 6 bases, and the junction held 2 bases outside the gene matches. This CDR3 region has 12 residues. The CDR3 reads CASSATGDGYTF. Written as DNA, the CDR3 is TGTGCCAGCAGTGCTACAGGGGATGGCTACACCTTC.

V and J are TRBV10-3 and TRBJ1-2, with 8 bases fitting TRBD1. After removal of 2 bases from V and 8 bases from J, the junction contained 1 base not matched to a gene. CDR3 length: 12 amino acids. Germline CDR1 reads ENHRY; CDR2 reads SYGVKD. Here the CDR3 DNA reads TGTGCCATCAGTGAGACAGGGGGGGGCTACACCTTC. Its protein is CAISETGGGYTF.

The rearrangement links TRBV6-1 to TRBJ1-4; a weak D match, TRBD1 (5 bases). CDR3 size: 11 residues. V shed 8 bases and J shed 15 bases, with 16 bases lying between them. From germline, CDR1 is MNHNS and CDR2 SASEGT. CDR3: CASSSSREVFF. The CDR3 nucleotides read TGTGCCAGCTCCTCTAGCAGGGAGGTGTTTTTT.

This clone was seen just once. V gene TRBV19 combines with J gene TRBJ1-2; the D gene is possibly TRBD1 (6 bases). CDR1 and CDR2 from the germline V gene are LNHDA and SQIVND (reference sequence). The CDR3 loop spans 10 amino acids. The germline V and J ends were trimmed by 11 bases and 7 bases, with 11 bases remaining between them. CDR3 coding DNA: TGTGCCTCGGACAGATCTGGCTACACCTTC. Translated, it gives CASDRSGYTF.

The genes are TRBV7-2 and TRBJ2-5; TRBD2 might be the D (5 bases). CDR1 is SGHTA and CDR2 is FQGNSA in the germline V gene. The CDR3 is 15 amino acids. Trimming shortened V by 5 bases and J by 5 bases, and 18 bases separated the two germline ends. CDR3 in amino acids: CASSPTGNPWETQYF. The CDR3 nucleotides read TGTGCCAGCAGCCCGACGGGAAACCCCTGGGAGACCCAGTACTTC.

This chain links TRBV4-3 with TRBJ2-3; 10 bases are shared with TRBD2. Germline CDR1 LGHNA, CDR2 YSLEER. This CDR3 spans 17 amino acids. V trimming: 5 bases; J trimming: 5 bases; junction bases outside the gene matches: 13. The CDR3 DNA follows: TGCGCCAGCAGCGTGGGTAGCGGGGGGACCCAGAGAGATACGCAGTATTTT. This sequence encodes CASSVGSGGTQRDTQYF.

The chain recombines TRBV19 with TRBJ2-2; 7 nucleotides line up with TRBD2. CDR1 and CDR2 (germline): LNHDA, SQIVND (reference sequence). V shed 6 bases and J 4 bases; nucleotides not matched to a gene: 8. The CDR3 extends over 15 amino acids. The CDR3 loop reads CASSTAGGGTGELFF. The CDR3 DNA reads as TGTGCCAGTAGCACGGCTGGCGGGGGCACCGGGGAGCTGTTTTTT. The whole variable domain, filled in from reference TRBV19 and TRBJ2-2, reads DGGITQSPKYLFRKEGQNVTLSCEQNLNHDAMYWYRQDPGQGLRLIYYSQIVNDFQKGDIAEGYSVSREKKESFPLTVTSAQKNPTAFYLCASSTAGGGTGELFFGEGSRLTVL.

This chain joins TRBV7-2 and TRBJ1-6; D ambiguous. Germline V lookup: CDR1 SGHTA, CDR2 FQGNSA. Trimming pared 4 bases from V and 8 bases from J, leaving 9 bases between. The CDR3 covers 13 residues. This CDR3 reads CASSSGMYSPLHF. CDR3 in DNA: TGTGCCAGCAGCTCGGGAATGTATTCACCCCTCCACTTT. Complete variable domain (other parts from reference TRBV7-2 and TRBJ1-6): GAGVSQSPSNKVTEKGKDVELRCDPISGHTALYWYRQSLGQGLEFLIYFQGNSAPDKSGLPSDRFSAERTGGSVSTLTIQRTQQEDSAVYLCASSSGMYSPLHFGNGTRLTVT.

This clone showed up just once. V gene TRBV30 combines with J gene TRBJ1-2, with 7 bases lining up with TRBD1. Germline-derived CDR1 and CDR2 are GTSNPN and SVGIG (reference sequence). The CDR3 totals 13 residues. The trim removed 5 bases at V and 7 bases at J, leaving 10 bases unmatched. The CDR3 loop is CAWETRGLVGYTF. The CDR3 DNA is TGTGCCTGGGAAACAAGGGGGCTAGTTGGCTACACCTTC. The whole variable domain, remainder taken from reference TRBV30 and TRBJ1-2, is SQTIHQWPATLVQPVGSPLSLECTVEGTSNPNLYWYRQAAGRGLQLLFYSVGIGQISSEVPQNLSASRPQDRQFILSSKKLLLSDSGFYLCAWETRGLVGYTFGSGTRLTVV.

This rearrangement joins TRBV5-6 to TRBJ1-2, with 8 bases identical to TRBD1. The CDR3 loop spans 16 amino acids. The germline CDR1 and CDR2 sequences are SGHDT and YYEEEE. Trimming took 0 bases from V and 2 from J; bases not matched to a gene: 6. This CDR3 reads CASSLDRGKLNYGYTF. The CDR3 region has the DNA TGTGCCAGCAGCTTGGACAGGGGGAAATTAAACTATGGCTACACCTTC.

In nucleotides, the CDR3 is TGCAGTGCAAGTGGCGGGGGCCACCACACAGATACGCAGTATTTT. Protein product: CSASGGGHHTDTQYF. V is TRBV20-1 and J is TRBJ2-3; tentatively, D is TRBD2 (7 bases). Germline-derived CDR1 and CDR2 are DFQATT and SNEGSKA (reference sequence). The CDR3 totals 15 residues. Trimming stripped 6 bases from V and 2 bases from J, with 18 bases between.

The sample holds a few counts of this clone. The rearrangement links TRBV11-2 to TRBJ2-3, with TRBD2 matching 11 bases. CDR3 size: 16 residues. V lost 5 bases and J lost 3; bases outside the gene matches: 7. CDR1 is SGHAT, CDR2 FQNNGV, per germline. The CDR3, as DNA: TGTGCCAGCAGCGCGCGACTAGCGGGGTGGACAGATACGCAGTATTTT. It yields the protein CASSARLAGWTDTQYF.

The chain uses TRBV10-3 and TRBJ2-1, with TRBD1 matching over 9 bases. Germline V gene data show CDR1 as ENHRY and CDR2 as SYGVKD. The CDR3 extends over 15 amino acids. V was clipped by 4 bases and J by 5 bases; unmatched bases: 6. CDR3: CAISGGQGRDNEQFF. As DNA, the CDR3 is TGTGCCATCAGTGGGGGACAGGGCCGGGACAATGAGCAGTTCTTC.

In its sample, this clone was seen once. The genes are TRBV7-3 and TRBJ1-1; TRBD1 agrees at 8 bases. Losses at the gene ends were 4 bases for V and 11 bases for J; bases not matched to a gene: 9. Germline CDR1 reads SGHTA; CDR2 reads FQGTGA. The CDR3 loop spans 13 amino acids. CDR3 loop: CASSWDTGGRAFF. The CDR3, as DNA: TGTGCCAGCAGCTGGGACACAGGGGGTAGGGCTTTCTTT.

As to this clone: At one end, the junction sequence differs from germline, possibly due to a read error. The chain uses TRBV11-2 and TRBJ1-1, with 7 positions matching TRBD1. This CDR3 contains 14 residues. From germline, CDR1 is SGHAT and CDR2 FQNNGV. The CDR3 bases are TGTGCCAGCAGCCTAGACGGACAGGCCGCTGAAGCTTTCTTT. Protein sequence: CASSLDGQAAEAFF.

The chain carries TRBV10-3 and TRBJ2-7, with a possible D match to TRBD1 (6 bases). Germline V gene data show CDR1 as ENHRY and CDR2 as SYGVKD. The CDR3 runs to 13 residues. Trimming shortened V by 6 bases and J by 2 bases, and 11 bases separated the two germline ends. The CDR3 DNA reads TGTGCCATCAGGACGGGACAAACCTACGAGCAGTACTTC. This gives the protein CAIRTGQTYEQYF.

The chain carries TRBV7-2 and TRBJ1-3, with D possibly matching TRBD1 (5 bases). This CDR3 contains 16 residues. The germline gives CDR1 SGHTA, CDR2 FQGNSA. Trimming stripped 4 bases from V and 2 bases from J, with 15 bases between. The CDR3 DNA reads as TGTGCCAGCAGCTCTCAGGGTACTGGTGCTGGAAACACCATATATTTT. This gives the protein CASSSQGTGAGNTIYF. The full variable domain, rest sourced from reference TRBV7-2 and TRBJ1-3, is GAGVSQSPSNKVTEKGKDVELRCDPISGHTALYWYRQSLGQGLEFLIYFQGNSAPDKSGLPSDRFSAERTGGSVSTLTIQRTQQEDSAVYLCASSSQGTGAGNTIYFGEGSWLTVV.

Worth noting for this clone: Other nucleotide sequences in the sample specify the same CDR3. This chain joins TRBV9 and TRBJ1-1; D gene uncertain. V was cut by 2 bases and J by 1 base, with 6 bases left in between. Looked up from germline, CDR1 is SGDLS and CDR2 is YYNGEE. This CDR3 has 13 amino acids. For the CDR3, the DNA is TGTGCCAGCAGCGTGACGGGGAACACTGAAGCTTTCTTT. It encodes CASSVTGNTEAFF.

The J gene is TRBJ1-1, the V gene TRBV29-1, with no clear D. The CDR3 sequence is 11 residues long. V lost 5 bases to trimming and J lost 5 bases, with 9 bases between them. The germline CDR1 and CDR2 sequences are SQVTM and ANQGSEA. CDR3 amino acids: CSVSGLTEAFF. The DNA of the CDR3 is TGCAGCGTTTCTGGGCTGACTGAAGCTTTCTTT.

The rearrangement joins TRBV6-5 to TRBJ2-5; 8 nucleotides align to TRBD2. Germline trimming cut 6 bases from V and 5 bases from J; bases unmatched to any gene: 5. This CDR3 is 13 amino acids long. Germline V gene data show CDR1 as MNHEY and CDR2 as SVGAGI. CDR3 amino acids: CASSRGGIETQYF. CDR3 nucleotides: TGTGCCAGCAGCCGGGGGGGGATCGAGACCCAGTACTTC.

This chain uses TRBV11-2 with TRBJ2-3; TRBD1 is a possible D gene (5 bases). V was cut by 0 bases and J by 4 bases, with 8 bases left in between. The CDR3 sequence is 14 residues long. Germline-derived CDR1 and CDR2 are SGHAT and FQNNGV. The CDR3 nucleotides are TGTGCCAGCAGCTTAGAGGGGCTATCAGATACGCAGTATTTT. Its translation is CASSLEGLSDTQYF.

The chain couples TRBV7-6 to TRBJ2-2; D not certain. V lost 1 base and J lost 5, with 20 bases in between. The CDR3 loop spans 18 amino acids. Germline V gene sequence: CDR1 SGHVS, CDR2 FNYEAQ. CDR3 bases: TGTGCCAGCAGCTTAGGTCGGTACAGTCAAGGTCAGACCGGGGAGCTGTTTTTT. This codes for CASSLGRYSQGQTGELFF.

This rearrangement joins TRBV18 to TRBJ1-5; D remains unclear. The germline CDR1 and CDR2 sequences are KGHSH and LQKENI. The CDR3 sequence is 15 residues long. V was clipped by 2 bases and J by 5 bases, with 13 bases between them. The CDR3 loop reads CASSPSRGEYQPQHF. CDR3 bases: TGTGCCAGCTCACCAAGTCGCGGGGAATATCAGCCCCAGCATTTT.

DNA for the CDR3: TGTGCCAGCGGAAGCGGGGCCGGGTCACCCCTCCACTTT. As protein: CASGSGAGSPLHF. The V and J genes are TRBV9 and TRBJ1-6, with D perhaps matching TRBD1 (5 bases). Trimming pared 7 bases from V and 10 bases from J, leaving 15 bases between. Germline V gene data show CDR1 as SGDLS and CDR2 as YYNGEE. The CDR3 length is 13 residues.

The chain joins TRBV19 to TRBJ2-1; 7 bases are shared with TRBD1. CDR1 is LNHDA and CDR2 is SQIVND in the germline V gene (reference sequence). The CDR3 runs 13 residues. V shed 5 bases, J shed 5 bases, and the junction held 3 bases outside the gene matches. The CDR3 is CASSLGQDNEQFF. CDR3 nucleotides: TGTGCCAGTAGTTTAGGACAGGACAATGAGCAGTTCTTC. Variable domain in full (rest from reference TRBV19 and TRBJ2-1): DGGITQSPKYLFRKEGQNVTLSCEQNLNHDAMYWYRQDPGQGLRLIYYSQIVNDFQKGDIAEGYSVSREKKESFPLTVTSAQKNPTAFYLCASSLGQDNEQFFGPGTRLTVL.

The V gene is TRBV7-3, the J gene TRBJ1-1; D unclear. With 1 base removed from V and 3 bases from J, the gap between germline ends came to 12 bases. This CDR3 spans 15 amino acids. Germline V gives CDR1 SGHTA, CDR2 FQGTGA. CDR3 coding DNA: TGTGCCAGCAGCTTAAACCCAGGCGACGACACTGAAGCTTTCTTT. Translated: CASSLNPGDDTEAFF.

The chain couples TRBV24-1 to TRBJ1-2; D remains ambiguous. CDR1 and CDR2 from the germline V gene are KGHDR and SFDVKD. Trimming pared 7 bases from V and 4 bases from J, leaving 12 bases between. The CDR3 is made up of 13 amino acids. The CDR3: CATRYEGFYGYTF. CDR3 sequence (DNA): TGTGCCACCAGGTATGAGGGATTCTATGGCTACACCTTC.